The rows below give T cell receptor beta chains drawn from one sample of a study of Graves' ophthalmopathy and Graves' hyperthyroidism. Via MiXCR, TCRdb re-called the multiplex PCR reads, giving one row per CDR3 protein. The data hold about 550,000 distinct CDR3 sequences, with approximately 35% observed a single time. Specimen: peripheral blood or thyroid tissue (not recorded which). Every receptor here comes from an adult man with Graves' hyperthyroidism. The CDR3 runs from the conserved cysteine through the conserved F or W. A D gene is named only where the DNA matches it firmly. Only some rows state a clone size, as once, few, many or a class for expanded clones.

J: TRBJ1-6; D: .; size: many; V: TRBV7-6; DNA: TGTGCCAGCAGCTTAGAGTCAGGCTCTAATTCACCCCTCCACTTT; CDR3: CASSLESGSNSPLHF
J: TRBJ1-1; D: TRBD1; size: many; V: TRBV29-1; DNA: TGCAGCGTAGCCGGGACAGGGCCGCAGAACACTGAAGCTTTCTTT; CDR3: CSVAGTGPQNTEAFF
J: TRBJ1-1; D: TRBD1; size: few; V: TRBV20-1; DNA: TGCAGTGCTAGTACGTCCAGGGGGCTGGGAACTGAAGCTTTCTTT; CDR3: CSASTSRGLGTEAFF
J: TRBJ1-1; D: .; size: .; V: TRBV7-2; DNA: TGTGCCAGCAGCCCCCCAGTAGGCGGCGGGAACACTGAAGCTTTCTTT; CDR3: CASSPPVGGGNTEAFF
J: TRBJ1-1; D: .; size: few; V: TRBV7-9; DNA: TGTGCCAGCAGACCCCCCCCGGGCCCTGAAGCTTTCTTT; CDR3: CASRPPPGPEAFF
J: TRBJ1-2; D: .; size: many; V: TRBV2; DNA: TGTGCCAGCAGTGAAATAGGGGCCTATGGCTACACCTTC; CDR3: CASSEIGAYGYTF
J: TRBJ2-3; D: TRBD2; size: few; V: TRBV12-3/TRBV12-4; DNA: TGTGCCAGCAGTGCCGGACTAGTCGCAGATACGCAGTATTTT; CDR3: CASSAGLVADTQYF
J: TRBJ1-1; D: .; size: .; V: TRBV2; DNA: TGTGCCAGCAGCCGGGACATGGCCACTGAAGCTTTCTTT; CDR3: CASSRDMATEAFF
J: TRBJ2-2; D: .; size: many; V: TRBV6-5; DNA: TGTGCCAGCAGTTTCTGGGCTAGCGTCACGAACACCGGGGAGCTGTTTTTT; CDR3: CASSFWASVTNTGELFF
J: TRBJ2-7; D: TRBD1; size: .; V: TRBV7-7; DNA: TGTGCTAGCAGCCCCCCTCTCGGGACAGGGGGTGGGGAGCAGTACTTC; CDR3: CASSPPLGTGGGEQYF
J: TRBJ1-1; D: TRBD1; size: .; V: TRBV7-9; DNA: TGTGCCAGCAGCTCTGGGACAGGGTGG; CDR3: CASSSGTGW
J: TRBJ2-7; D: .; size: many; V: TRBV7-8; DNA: TGTGCCAGCAGCTTAGAATCGGCGTTTACCTACGAGCAGTACTTC; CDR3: CASSLESAFTYEQYF
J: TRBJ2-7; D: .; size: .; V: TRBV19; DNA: TGTGCCAGTGCGACACAGGGTTGGTACGAGCAGTACTTC; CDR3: CASATQGWYEQYF
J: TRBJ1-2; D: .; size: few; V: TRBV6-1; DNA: TGTGCCATTCAGAACTATGGCTACACCTTC; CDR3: CAIQNYGYTF
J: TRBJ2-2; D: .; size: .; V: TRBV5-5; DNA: TGTGCCAGCAGCTTGGAAAGGGTGAACACCGGGGAGCTGTTTTTT; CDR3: CASSLERVNTGELFF
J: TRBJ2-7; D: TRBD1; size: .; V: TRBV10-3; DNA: TGTGCCAGCAGGGGGACAGGGTCGGACCGACCCTCCTACGAGCAGTACTTC; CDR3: CASRGTGSDRPSYEQYF
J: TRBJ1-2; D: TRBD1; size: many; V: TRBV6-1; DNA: TGTGCCAGCACCCCAGACAGGGGACATGGCTACACCTTC; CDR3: CASTPDRGHGYTF
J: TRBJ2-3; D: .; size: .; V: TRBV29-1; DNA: TGCAGCGCTGGTCGGGTTGCAGATACGCAGTATTTT; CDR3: CSAGRVADTQYF
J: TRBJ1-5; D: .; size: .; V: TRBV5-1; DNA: TGCGCCAGCAGGGGTGCCTACAATCAGCCCCAGCATTTT; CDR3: CASRGAYNQPQHF
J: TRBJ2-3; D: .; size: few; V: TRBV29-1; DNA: TGCAGCGTGAGGGGGAGCTGGGCAGATACGCAGTATTTT; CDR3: CSVRGSWADTQYF
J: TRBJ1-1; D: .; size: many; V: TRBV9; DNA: TGTGCCAGCAGCGTAGAAGGGCGACCCACTGAAGCTTTCTTT; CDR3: CASSVEGRPTEAFF
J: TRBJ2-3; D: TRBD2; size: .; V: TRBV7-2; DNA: TGTGCCAGCAGCTCCGCGGGGGGACTAGCGGGAGTAACGCAGTATTTT; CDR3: CASSSAGGLAGVTQYF
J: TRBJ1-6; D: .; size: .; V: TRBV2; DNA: TGTGCCAGCAGTGCCGGACTGCGGGCCTATTCACCCCTCCACTTT; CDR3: CASSAGLRAYSPLHF
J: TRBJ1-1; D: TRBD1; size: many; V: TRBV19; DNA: TGTGCCAGTAGTTCGACAGGGTTGACTGAAGCTTTCTTT; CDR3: CASSSTGLTEAFF